These T cell receptor beta chains were read from a single sample in a study of control samples from healthy donors and cancer patients. Only in-frame clones appear in the TCRdb table, and some are missing; sequencing was by immunoSEQ multiplex PCR. The repertoire holds 160,000 or so clones, approximately 94% seen once, with around 15% in the top ten. Material: PBMCs. Source of these receptors: a man in his 60s with colorectal cancer. The CDR3 runs from the conserved cysteine through the conserved F or W. The D gene is left open where the match is weak. Some rows mark clone size as missing; the rest say once, few, many or name a class of expanded clone.

>-|TRBV10-2|TRBD1|TRBJ2-3
TGCGCCAGCAGGCCGGGACAGGGGGCGTCGGATACGCAGTATTTT
CASRPGQGASDTQYF
>-|TRBV24-1|TRBD1|TRBJ1-2
TGTGCCACCTCCGGGACAGGGTTTAACTATGGCTACACCTTC
CATSGTGFNYGYTF
>-|TRBV6-5|TRBD1|TRBJ1-2
TGTGCCAGCAGTTACTCGACAGGGGGCGCATACTTTTACACCTTC
CASSYSTGGAYFYTF
>-|TRBV9|-|TRBJ2-7
TGTGCCAGCAGCCTCAAATCCGGGACACCACCCTACGAGCAGTACTTC
CASSLKSGTPPYEQYF
>-|TRBV6-2/TRBV6-3|-|TRBJ2-5
TGTGCCAGCAGTTACTCGATACGGGACAACCAAGAGACCCAGTACTTC
CASSYSIRDNQETQYF
>-|TRBV6-2/TRBV6-3|TRBD1|TRBJ1-5
TGTGCCAGCAGCCCACAGGGGGCCAGTCAGCCCCAGCATTTT
CASSPQGASQPQHF
>-|TRBV5-4|-|TRBJ1-1
TGTGCCAGCAGCTTGGCTGGGGAAGTGATCACTGAAGCTTTCTTT
CASSLAGEVITEAFF
>-|TRBV2|TRBD1|TRBJ2-2
TGTGCCAGCAGGGGACAGGCGAACACCGGGGAGCTGTTTTTT
CASRGQANTGELFF
>-|TRBV6-1|TRBD1|TRBJ1-6
TGTGCCAGCAGTGAAGCAATTCGCGGGACAGGGAATTCACCCCTCCACTTT
CASSEAIRGTGNSPLHF
>once|TRBV6-5|TRBD1|TRBJ1-1
TGTGCCAGCAGGTACTCTGGACAGGCCGGAACTGAAGCTTTCTTT
CASRYSGQAGTEAFF
>-|TRBV19|TRBD1|TRBJ1-1
TGTGCCAGTAGTCGAGACAGGGGTACTGAAGCTTTCTTT
CASSRDRGTEAFF
>-|TRBV6-1|-|TRBJ1-4
TGTGCCAGCAGTGAAGGGACTGGTGAAAAACTGTTTTTT
CASSEGTGEKLFF
>-|TRBV15|-|TRBJ1-2
TGTGCCACCGGACAAACAGATACCTATGGCTACACCTTC
CATGQTDTYGYTF
>-|TRBV19|TRBD1|TRBJ2-1
TGTGCCAGTAGCCGACTCGGGACAGCAAACAATGAGCAGTTCTTC
CASSRLGTANNEQFF
>-|TRBV7-9|TRBD1|TRBJ1-2
TGTGCCAGCAGCTTAGCGTTAGGGGGCAGCCTTAACTATGGCTACACCTTC
CASSLALGGSLNYGYTF
>-|TRBV7-9|-|TRBJ1-6
TGTGCCAGCAGCGGACAGAATAATTCACCCCTCCACTTT
CASSGQNNSPLHF
>-|TRBV29-1|TRBD1|TRBJ1-2
TGCAGCTCCGGACAGGGAGAGTCGGATGGCTACACCTTC
CSSGQGESDGYTF
>-|TRBV6-6|-|TRBJ2-3
TGTGCCATAGCTCTTGGGGGGGGCACAGAAACGCAGTATTTT
CAIALGGGTETQYF
>-|TRBV20-1|-|TRBJ2-4
TGCAGTGCTAGAGGGGGGAACATTCAGTACTTC
CSARGGNIQYF
>-|TRBV5-1|TRBD1|TRBJ2-4
TGCGCCAGCAGCTGGACAGGGGAGAACATTCAGTACTTC
CASSWTGENIQYF
>-|TRBV5-5|TRBD1|TRBJ2-3
TGTGCCAGCAGCCTCGGACAGGGTAGGACGACAGATACGCAGTATTTT
CASSLGQGRTTDTQYF
>-|TRBV5-4|TRBD1|TRBJ1-6
TGTGCCAGCAGGGAAGGGACAGGGTTGTCACCCCTCCACTTT
CASREGTGLSPLHF
>-|TRBV29-1|TRBD1|TRBJ2-7
TGCAGCGCTACCCCCGGGACAGGGGGAGGCGAGCAGTACTTC
CSATPGTGGGEQYF
>once|TRBV6-2/TRBV6-3|TRBD2|TRBJ2-3
TGTGCCAGCAGTTACGAACTAGCGGGGGAAGGCACAGATACGCAGTATTTT
CASSYELAGEGTDTQYF
>-|TRBV9|-|TRBJ1-1
TGTGCCAGCAGCGTCGGACGGCACACTGAAGCTTTCTTT
CASSVGRHTEAFF
>once|TRBV11-2|-|TRBJ2-7
TGTGCCAGCAGCCGCACTAGAGGAGGGGCCGCTTCGGGCGAGCAGTACTTC
CASSRTRGGAASGEQYF
>-|TRBV7-2|-|TRBJ1-5
TGTGCCAGCAGCCGCGGGGAGGGGGGGGCGTCTAATCAGCCCCAGCATTTT
CASSRGEGGASNQPQHF
>-|TRBV25-1|-|TRBJ2-3
TGTGCCAGCAGTGAATACCAGCAGACTAGCACAGATACGCAGTATTTT
CASSEYQQTSTDTQYF
>-|TRBV24-1|TRBD1|TRBJ1-2
TGTGCCACCAGCCCGGGACAGGGGTTTGGTGGCTACACCTTC
CATSPGQGFGGYTF
>-|TRBV28|-|TRBJ2-5
TGTGCCAGCAGCCCTGGCTTGGTAGGCGAAAATCTTAAAGAGACCCAGTACTTC
CASSPGLVGENLKETQYF
>-|TRBV3-1/TRBV3-2|TRBD2|TRBJ2-1
TGTGCCAGCAGCCAAGATATAGTCGGTGGGGCTAGCGGGTTCTACAGGGATGAGCAGTTCTTC
CASSQDIVGGASGFYRDEQFF
>-|TRBV9|-|TRBJ2-5
TGTGCCAGCAGCATTGGACCTACCCAACAAGAGACCCAGTACTTC
CASSIGPTQQETQYF
>-|TRBV11-3|-|TRBJ2-1
TGTGCCAGCAGCTTAGTGGGGAATGAGCAGTTCTTC
CASSLVGNEQFF
>-|TRBV7-2|-|TRBJ2-1
TGTGCCAGCAGCTCCCCAGCCCATTCCTACAATGAGCAGTTCTTC
CASSSPAHSYNEQFF
>-|TRBV5-1|-|TRBJ2-5
TGCGCCAGCAGCTTGGAGGGGGGCCAAGAGACCCAGTACTTC
CASSLEGGQETQYF
>-|TRBV6-5|TRBD1|TRBJ2-7
TGTGCCAGCAGCCGACCCGGGACAGGGGACTACGAGCAGTACTTC
CASSRPGTGDYEQYF
>-|TRBV6-5|-|TRBJ1-3
TGTGCCTGCAGGGGTTTTTACTCTGGAAACACCATATATTTT
CACRGFYSGNTIYF
>-|TRBV5-4|TRBD1|TRBJ2-3
TGTGCCAGCAGCTTGGCCGTCGGACAGGGGGGTATCACAGATACGCAGTATTTT
CASSLAVGQGGITDTQYF
>-|TRBV4-2|TRBD2|TRBJ2-4
TGTGCCAGCAACGGGGGGATGGGAAACATTCAGTACTTC
CASNGGMGNIQYF
>-|TRBV5-4|TRBD1|TRBJ1-2
TGTGCCAGCAGCTTCGGGACAGGGGGCATCTATGGCTACACCTTC
CASSFGTGGIYGYTF
>-|TRBV15|TRBD2|TRBJ2-3
TGTGCCACCAGCAGGGGACTAGCGGGCGCCATGTTCACAGATACGCAGTATTTT
CATSRGLAGAMFTDTQYF
>-|TRBV16|-|TRBJ2-3
TGTGCCAGCAGCCCCCAAGGAGCACCTTTCACAGATACGCAGTATTTT
CASSPQGAPFTDTQYF
>-|TRBV10-3|TRBD2|TRBJ2-3
TGTGCCATCAGTGGTCGGGGGGATAGCACAGATACGCAGTATTTT
CAISGRGDSTDTQYF
>-|TRBV11-2|-|TRBJ2-2
TGTGCCAGCAGCCCGAACGGCGGGGAGCTGTTTTTT
CASSPNGGELFF
>-|TRBV18|-|TRBJ1-2
TGTGCCAGCTCACCAGGAGGCTGGGATGGCTACACCTTC
CASSPGGWDGYTF
>-|TRBV23-1|-|TRBJ1-2
TGCGCCAGCAGTCAACGACACCTGAGCTATGGCTACACCTTC
CASSQRHLSYGYTF
>-|TRBV27|TRBD1|TRBJ1-2
TGTGCCAGCTCTACAGGGGGCGTTGGCTACACCTTC
CASSTGGVGYTF